This T cell receptor beta chain was obtained from a study of blood T cell repertoires in COVID-19. About the study: COVID-19 samples collected from the United States, Italy and Spain covered acute and convalescent phases. PBMCs, B-cell-depleted T cells, or T cells provided the cDNA or gDNA that made up the material.

As handled by the study authors: Estimates of nucleated cell counts were drawn from the amplification of reference gene primers. Sequencing used immunoSEQ multiplex PCR; TCRdb keeps in-frame clones, though not all of them. D and trimming were read from the DNA, whereas the V and J calls and clone size are those reported in that table. The sample lists fewer than 350,000 clones, about 89% occurring once. Looked up from germline, CDR1 is MNHEY and CDR2 is SVGAGI. The CDR3 runs to 13 residues. The V segment lost 7 bases and the J segment 2 bases; nucleotides outside the gene matches: 3. In its sample, this clone was seen a few times.

V gene TRBV6-5 combines with J gene TRBJ1-1; 8 bases match TRBD1. The receptor was isolated from a man aged 35-49 years with active or convalescent COVID-19. The material sequenced was peripheral blood. DNA of the CDR3: TGTGCCAGCAAGGGACAGGCTAACACTGAAGCTTTCTTT. Translating it yields CASKGQANTEAFF.